This TCR beta chain was captured in a study of Ad26.COV2.S vaccination and SARS-CoV-2 variants. Study overall: The vaccine Ad26.COV2.S was put into the muscle once, or twice with 56 days between.

This table comes from immunoSEQ multiplex PCR, and its TCRdb copy is limited to in-frame clones, with some not included. The data contain 240,000 or so clones, 88% of them singletons. Findings of the study overall: Possibly, TCR breadth and depth analyses underestimated total T cell responses.

This clone has a single count. Its antigen is still unknown. Treatment given: about 20 received Ad26.COV2.S at low or high dose, single or two shots; about five received placebo; per-sample allocation not given. Vaccine and placebo recipients were sampled on day 63 after the first injection. What was given as vaccine was an Ad26 vector encoding Wuhan-strain SARS-CoV-2 spike. The length of the CDR3 is 14 residues. Germline trimming cut 3 bases from V and 4 bases from J; bases unmatched to any gene: 3. Germline loops: CDR1 KGHSH, CDR2 LQKENI. The material was peripheral blood, obtained in a trial of Ad26.COV2.S vaccine versus placebo. V and J are TRBV18 and TRBJ2-7; 10 positions agree with TRBD1. This sequence was found in a person between 18 and 65 years old who received the Ad26.COV2.S COVID-19 vaccine or a placebo. The CDR3 DNA reads as TGTGCCAGCTCACCGACAGGGGGCTTGTACGAGCAGTACTTC. Translated, it gives CASSPTGGLYEQYF.